These 9 T cell receptor beta chains were sequenced from one sample in a study of regulatory T cells in long-lasting Graves disease (dated by TCRdb to the early 2020s). The library was produced with multiplex PCR. Sequencing relied on an Illumina HiSeq 4000. CDR3 regions were amplified by Arm-PCR with iRepertoire HTBI primers to construct TCR beta libraries. The public reads were reanalyzed by TCRdb: fastp trimming at Q25, MiXCR alignment, in-frame beta chains only. Rows merge per CDR3 protein into single entries with the most common DNA and genes. The sample records approximately 350,000 distinct CDR3 sequences, around 16% of which are singletons. In total, the top ten clones hold just over 20% of the sample. According to the study, the label for this sample's time point signals: newly diagnosed GD, antithyroid drugs for less than 3 months. RNA was extracted from PBMCs in TRIzol for both TCR sequencing and RNA sequencing.

Another study also made use of these data, one on T cells in Graves' hyperthyroidism and ophthalmopathy.

This sample comprised peripheral blood mononuclear cells (PBMCs), obtained at new diagnosis, from a patient treated with antithyroid drugs. These receptors were collected from a woman in her late teens or twenties with Graves disease. Donor details come from another sample of the same person, matched by shared clones.

The J gene is TRBJ1-2, the V gene TRBV15, with D perhaps TRBD1 (6 bases). The germline V gene encodes CDR1 LNHNV and CDR2 YYDKDF (reference sequence). V lost 3 bases, J lost 6 bases, and 11 bases lay in between. This CDR3 region has 13 residues. This chain's CDR3 is CATSRGGGDGYTF. For the CDR3, the DNA is TGTGCCACCAGCAGGGGAGGGGGTGATGGCTACACCTTC.

There are many counts of this clonotype. In DNA form, the CDR3 reads TGTGCCAGCAGCCCCGCCGGGGGAGTTAGTGGCTACACCTTC. Protein: CASSPAGGVSGYTF. J is TRBJ1-2 and V is TRBV7-2; weak D call: TRBD1 (5 bases). The germline V and J ends were trimmed by 5 bases and 7 bases, with 17 bases remaining between them. Per the germline V gene, CDR1 is SGHTA and CDR2 is FQGNSA. This CDR3 comprises 14 residues. The full variable domain, in which reference TRBV7-2 and TRBJ1-2 provide the parts outside the CDR3, is GAGVSQSPSNKVTEKGKDVELRCDPISGHTALYWYRQSLGQGLEFLIYFQGNSAPDKSGLPSDRFSAERTGGSVSTLTIQRTQQEDSAVYLCASSPAGGVSGYTFGSGTRLTVV.

This clonotype was counted at least ten times. This rearrangement joins TRBV15 to TRBJ1-4; 7 nucleotides line up with TRBD1. Germline CDR1 reads LNHNV; CDR2 reads YYDKDF (reference sequence). Trimming at V came to 4 bases and at J to 6 bases, leaving 5 bases not matched to a gene. The CDR3 extends over 14 amino acids. The CDR3 region has the DNA TGTGCCACCAGCACACCGACAGGGTATGAAAAACTGTTTTTT. Translation gives CATSTPTGYEKLFF.

In this sample, this clonotype turned up many times. J is TRBJ2-1 and V is TRBV3-1; D unclear. The V end was cut by 4 bases, the J end by 6 bases, with 4 bases between. Germline CDR1 reads LGHDT; CDR2 reads YNNKEL (reference sequence). The CDR3 length is 11 residues. CDR3 in amino acids: CASSPRNEQFF. CDR3 sequence (DNA): TGTGCCAGCAGCCCCCGCAATGAGCAGTTCTTC.

This clonotype was recorded many times. The chain links TRBV3-1 to TRBJ2-3, with no clear D. The CDR3 totals 13 residues. Germline V CDR1 and CDR2: LGHDT, YNNKEL (reference sequence). V gave up 4 bases and J gave up 0 bases, with 5 bases separating them. CDR3 residues: CASSRRSTDTQYF. Here the CDR3 DNA reads TGTGCCAGCAGCCGAAGAAGCACAGATACGCAGTATTTT.

The table lists this clonotype with a few counts. The chain couples TRBV20-1 to TRBJ2-7; 7 bases are a match to TRBD2. Germline CDR1 reads DFQATT; CDR2 reads SNEGSKA (reference sequence). With 3 bases clipped from V and 6 bases from J, the junction kept 8 bases outside the gene matches. The CDR3 length is 13 residues. The CDR3 here is CSASKSGGSEQYF. Written as DNA, the CDR3 is TGCAGTGCTAGTAAGTCGGGAGGTAGCGAGCAGTACTTC.

This clonotype was seen at least ten times. The chain recombines TRBV10-1 with TRBJ2-1; D call uncertain. The CDR3 is made up of 13 amino acids. Trimming shortened V by 10 bases and J by 5 bases, and 15 bases separated the two germline ends. Per germline, CDR1 WNHNN and CDR2 SYGVQD (reference sequence). As DNA, the CDR3 is TGCGCCACCTCACAGATTTGGGACAATGAGCAGTTCTTC. Protein: CATSQIWDNEQFF.

This clonotype was counted at least ten times. The V and J genes are TRBV7-3 and TRBJ1-1; D remains unclear. Germline-derived CDR1 and CDR2 are SGHTA and FQGTGA. The CDR3 covers 15 residues. Trimming left V 0 bases short and J 2 bases short, with 10 bases between. CDR3: CASSLTAGLNTEAFF. The CDR3 nucleotides read TGTGCCAGCAGCTTAACAGCCGGCCTTAACACTGAAGCTTTCTTT.

The chain employs TRBV24-1 and TRBJ2-2, with D tentatively TRBD2 (6 bases). Trimming removed 3 bases at V and 1 base at J, with 8 bases between. Germline CDR1 and CDR2: KGHDR and SFDVKD. CDR3 size: 15 residues. CDR3 DNA sequence: TGTGCCACCAGTGATGGGAGGCAGAACACCGGGGAGCTGTTTTTT. Its translation is CATSDGRQNTGELFF.